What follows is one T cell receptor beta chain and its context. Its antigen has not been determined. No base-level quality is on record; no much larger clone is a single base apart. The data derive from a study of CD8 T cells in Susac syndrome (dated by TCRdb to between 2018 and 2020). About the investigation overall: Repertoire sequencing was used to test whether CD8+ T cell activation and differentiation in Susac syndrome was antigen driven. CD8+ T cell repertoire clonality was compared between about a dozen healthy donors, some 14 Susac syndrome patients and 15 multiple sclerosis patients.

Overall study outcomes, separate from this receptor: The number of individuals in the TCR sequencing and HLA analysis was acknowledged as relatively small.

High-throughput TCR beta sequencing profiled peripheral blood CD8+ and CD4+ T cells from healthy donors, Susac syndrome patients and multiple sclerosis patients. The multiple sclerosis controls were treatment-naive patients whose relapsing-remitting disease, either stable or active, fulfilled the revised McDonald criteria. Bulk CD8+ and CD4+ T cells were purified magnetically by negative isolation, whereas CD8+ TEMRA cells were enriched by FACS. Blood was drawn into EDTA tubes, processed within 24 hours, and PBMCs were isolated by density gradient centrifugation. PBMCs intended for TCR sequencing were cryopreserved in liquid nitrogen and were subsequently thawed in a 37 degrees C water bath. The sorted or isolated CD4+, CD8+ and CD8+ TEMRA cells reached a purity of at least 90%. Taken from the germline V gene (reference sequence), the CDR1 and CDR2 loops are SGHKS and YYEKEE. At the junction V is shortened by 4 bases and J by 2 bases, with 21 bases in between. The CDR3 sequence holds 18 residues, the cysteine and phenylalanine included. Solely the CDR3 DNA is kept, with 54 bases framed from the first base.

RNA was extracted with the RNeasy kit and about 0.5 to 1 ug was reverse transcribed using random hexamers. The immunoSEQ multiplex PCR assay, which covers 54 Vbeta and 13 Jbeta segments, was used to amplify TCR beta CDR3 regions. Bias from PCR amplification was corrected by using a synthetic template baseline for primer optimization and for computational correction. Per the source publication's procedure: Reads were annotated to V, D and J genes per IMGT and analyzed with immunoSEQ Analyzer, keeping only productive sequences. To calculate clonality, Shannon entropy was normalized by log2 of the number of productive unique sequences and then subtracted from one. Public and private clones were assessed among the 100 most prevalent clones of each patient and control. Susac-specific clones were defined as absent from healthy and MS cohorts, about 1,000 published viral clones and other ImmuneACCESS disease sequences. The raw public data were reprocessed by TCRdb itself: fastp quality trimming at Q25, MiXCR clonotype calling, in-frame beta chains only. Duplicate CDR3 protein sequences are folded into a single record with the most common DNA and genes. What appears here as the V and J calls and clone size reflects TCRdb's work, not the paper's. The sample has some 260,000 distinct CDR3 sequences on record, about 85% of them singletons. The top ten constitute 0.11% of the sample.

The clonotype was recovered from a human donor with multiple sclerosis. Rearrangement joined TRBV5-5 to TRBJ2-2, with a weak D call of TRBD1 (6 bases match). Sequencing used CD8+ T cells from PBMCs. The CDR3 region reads CASSPRPDSYLNTGELFF. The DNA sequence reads TGTGCCAGCAGCCCCCGGCCGGACAGCTACCTTAACACCGGGGAGCTGTTTTTT.